This T cell receptor beta chain appears in the sequencing data of a study of shared clonotypes between healthy human individuals. Study-level information: A couple of women and a few men aged 18 to 49 made up the donors.

In the sorted-subset replicate PCRs, approximately 200 ng DNA, around 32,000 T cell genomes, was used. The method was immunoSEQ multiplex PCR; TCRdb's version includes in-frame clones alone and lacks a portion of them. This sample yields approximately 2.4 million clones, of which approximately 94% are seen a single time; approximately 0.13% belongs to the top ten. A word on this clone: Its matching antigen is unknown.

Regarding the study as a whole: Researchers sampled blood only, noting tissue repertoires likely differ. Relative to their counterparts shared across all four donors, non-shared clonotypes exhibited diminished generation probabilities.

Trimming shortened V by 4 bases and J by 3 bases, and 15 bases separated the two germline ends. Looked up from germline, CDR1 is SGHRS and CDR2 is YFSETQ. The CDR3 covers 15 residues. The rearrangement joins TRBV5-1 to TRBJ2-3; D perhaps matches TRBD2 (6 bases). The source is a man aged 18 to 29 in good health. The sequencing input was naive CD4+ T cells sorted from blood. Specified subset: CD45RA+ positively selected. CDR3: CASSALGGITDTQYF. The CDR3 region has the DNA TGCGCCAGCAGCGCCCTGGGGGGAATAACAGATACGCAGTATTTT.